This entry lists 22 T cell receptor beta chains sequenced from one sample in a study of T cell responses to AZD1222 COVID-19 vaccine. Clones were read by immunoSEQ multiplex PCR, and TCRdb kept only the in-frame ones, dropping some. The repertoire consists of 160,000 or so clones, with 85% to 90% occurring once and the leading ten covering 4.3%. Sequencing used peripheral blood, obtained 28 days after the second AZD1222 dose. The receptors here all came from an adult who received the AZD1222 COVID-19 vaccine.

As concerns this clone: In the same sample, other DNA sequences code for this CDR3. The chain links TRBV7-2 to TRBJ1-6; the D is unclear. Germline values: CDR1 SGHTA, CDR2 FQGNSA. The CDR3 length is 13 residues. V was clipped by 2 bases and J by 7 bases, with 6 bases between them. CDR3 in amino acids: CASSLQGNSPLHF. The CDR3 DNA sequence: TGTGCCAGCAGCTTACAAGGAAATTCACCCCTCCACTTT.

The rearrangement joins TRBV3-1 (or the pseudogene TRBV3-2) to TRBJ2-5; D uncertain. The germline V gene has CDR1 LGHDT and CDR2 YNNKEL (reference sequence). V dropped 3 bases and J dropped 4 bases, with 9 bases sitting between them. The CDR3 has 13 residues. The CDR3 protein is CASSQGSRETQYF. The DNA for the CDR3 is TGTGCCAGCAGCCAGGGCAGTAGAGAGACCCAGTACTTC.

V is TRBV4-1 and J is TRBJ1-1; D not certain. CDR3 length: 14 residues. Trimming removed 3 bases at V and 1 base at J, with 9 bases between. The germline CDR1 and CDR2 sequences are MGHRA and YSYEKL. The CDR3 loop reads CASSHYSSNTEAFF. CDR3 coding DNA: TGCGCCAGCAGCCATTACAGCTCGAACACTGAAGCTTTCTTT.

The V gene is TRBV5-6, the J gene TRBJ1-6; D unresolved. Trimming left V 3 bases short and J 14 bases short, with 18 bases between. The germline gives CDR1 SGHDT, CDR2 YYEEEE. The CDR3 contains 14 residues. For the CDR3, the DNA is TGTGCCAGCAGCTCTACTCTCGGGCCCTCGGCCCTCCACTTT. It translates to CASSSTLGPSALHF.

The chain combines TRBV7-9 with TRBJ1-4; TRBD1 agrees at 11 bases. CDR1 and CDR2 (germline): SEHNR, FQNEAQ (reference sequence). The ends lost 5 bases at V and 7 bases at J; junction bases unmatched: 6. The CDR3 is 15 amino acids. The CDR3 DNA reads TGTGCCAGCAGCCCGGGACAGGGGGTTTTTGAAAAACTGTTTTTT. Amino acid sequence: CASSPGQGVFEKLFF.

The rearrangement links TRBV10-1 to TRBJ1-1; weak D call: TRBD1 (5 bases). CDR1 is WNHNN and CDR2 is SYGVQD in the germline V gene (reference sequence). The ends were cut back, 0 bases at V and 8 bases at J, with 10 bases in the middle. The CDR3 runs to 13 residues. DNA of the CDR3: TGCGCCAGCAGTGAGTCGAGCAGGGTAGAAGCTTTCTTT. Its protein is CASSESSRVEAFF.

The chain uses TRBV7-2 and TRBJ1-2; D is unresolved. Trimming took off 5 bases at V and 1 base at J, with 11 bases between the two ends. Germline CDR1 SGHTA, CDR2 FQGNSA. This CDR3 is built from 14 residues. CDR3 nucleotides: TGTGCCAGCAGCCCGGACGGCAGTAACTATGGCTACACCTTC. Residues: CASSPDGSNYGYTF.

The rearrangement joins TRBV13 to TRBJ2-4; D perhaps matches TRBD2 (6 bases). Germline CDR1 reads PRHDT; CDR2 reads FYEKMQ (reference sequence). V was cut by 2 bases and J by 6 bases, with 14 bases left in between. CDR3 size: 15 residues. This CDR3 reads CASSLSGGIPNIQYF. The CDR3 nucleotides read TGTGCCAGCAGCTTATCTGGGGGGATCCCAAACATTCAGTACTTC.

This clone was detected once. The chain is built from TRBV29-1 and TRBJ2-7; D ambiguous. CDR3 length: 11 amino acids. The germline V and J ends were trimmed by 6 bases and 3 bases, with 9 bases remaining between them. CDR1 and CDR2 (germline): SQVTM, ANQGSEA. The CDR3 sequence: CSVKLIYEQYF. CDR3 nucleotide sequence: TGCAGCGTCAAACTGATCTACGAGCAGTACTTC.

The chain carries TRBV27 and TRBJ1-6; no reliable D call. The V end lost 1 base, the J end lost 7 bases, and 5 bases lay between the germline ends. The CDR3 runs to 13 residues. Germline CDR1 reads MNHEY; CDR2 reads SMNVEV (reference sequence). CDR3 bases: TGTGCCAGCAGTTTATATACAAATTCACCCCTCCACTTT. Translation gives CASSLYTNSPLHF.

The chain links TRBV2 to TRBJ1-5, with a possible D match to TRBD1 (6 bases). This CDR3 spans 14 amino acids. CDR1 and CDR2 from the germline V gene are SNHLY and FYNNEI. V was trimmed by 4 bases and J by 6 bases, leaving 13 bases between them. CDR3 DNA sequence: TGTGCCAGCAGTGGGGTCTACAGGGCTCAGCCCCAGCATTTT. Amino acid sequence: CASSGVYRAQPQHF. Full variable domain (outside the CDR3, taken from reference TRBV2 and TRBJ1-5): EPEVTQTPSHQVTQMGQEVILRCVPISNHLYFYWYRQILGQKVEFLVSFYNNEISEKSEIFDDQFSVERPDGSNFTLKIRSTKLEDSAMYFCASSGVYRAQPQHFGDGTRLSIL.

This sequence joins TRBV29-1 and TRBJ1-1; no reliable D call. V was shortened by 6 bases and J by 1 base, with 3 bases between the two germline ends. CDR1 and CDR2 from the germline V gene are SQVTM and ANQGSEA. The CDR3 extends over 10 amino acids. CDR3 nucleotide sequence: TGCAGCGTGCAGAACACTGAAGCTTTCTTT. Its protein is CSVQNTEAFF.

CDR3 region: CASSPEKSGQYF. The CDR3 DNA is TGTGCCAGCTCACCAGAAAAATCGGGGCAGTACTTC. This rearrangement joins TRBV18 to TRBJ2-7; no reliable D call. This CDR3 has 12 residues. Germline lookup yields CDR1 KGHSH and CDR2 LQKENI. V was cut by 2 bases and J by 9 bases, with 11 bases left in between. Full variable domain (remainder filled in from reference TRBV18 and TRBJ2-7): NAGVMQNPRHLVRRRGQEARLRCSPMKGHSHVYWYRQLPEEGLKFMVYLQKENIIDESGMPKERFSAEFPKEGPSILRIQQVVRGDSAAYFCASSPEKSGQYFGPGTRLTVT.

This clone occurred once. V gene TRBV5-1 combines with J gene TRBJ2-1, with D maybe TRBD1 (7 bases). The CDR3 totals 16 residues. The germline CDR1 and CDR2 sequences are SGHRS and YFSETQ. V lost 4 bases, J lost 0 bases, and 14 bases lay in between. CDR3 protein: CASSRQGGSSYNEQFF. CDR3 DNA sequence: TGCGCCAGCAGCCGTCAGGGGGGTAGCTCCTACAATGAGCAGTTCTTC.

The rearrangement links TRBV2 to TRBJ1-5; a weak D match, TRBD1 (6 bases). The V end was cut by 2 bases, the J end by 1 base, with 9 bases between. The CDR3 is 15 residues long. Germline V gene data show CDR1 as SNHLY and CDR2 as FYNNEI. CDR3 coding DNA: TGTGCCAGCAGTGAACAGGGGACGAGCAATCAGCCCCAGCATTTT. Amino acids: CASSEQGTSNQPQHF.

The V call is TRBV30, the J call TRBJ1-2; no clear D gene. This CDR3 has 12 amino acids. Trimming took 0 bases from V and 8 from J, leaving 10 bases between them. Per germline, CDR1 GTSNPN and CDR2 SVGIG (reference sequence). The CDR3 sequence is CAWSVKVVGYTF. The CDR3 DNA follows: TGTGCCTGGAGTGTAAAGGTAGTAGGCTACACCTTC.

This clone was observed a single time. V gene TRBV5-8 combines with J gene TRBJ1-2; a possible D gene is TRBD1 (6 bases). The CDR3 has 12 residues. The V and J ends lost 6 bases and 7 bases respectively, with 13 bases between them. The V gene's germline CDR1 is SGHTS and CDR2 YDEGEE. This CDR3 reads CASNYGQTGYTF. As DNA, the CDR3 is TGTGCCAGCAACTATGGACAGACTGGCTACACCTTC.

The chain couples TRBV5-1 to TRBJ2-1; 8 bases line up with TRBD2. Germline assignment: CDR1 SGHRS and CDR2 YFSETQ. The CDR3 runs 13 residues. The ends lost 6 bases at V and 7 bases at J; junction bases unmatched: 6. The CDR3 region is CASKAGARNEQFF. The CDR3 DNA is TGCGCCAGCAAAGCGGGGGCTAGGAATGAGCAGTTCTTC.

The genes are TRBV15 and TRBJ1-1, with D perhaps TRBD1 (5 bases). V was shortened by 3 bases and J by 4 bases, with 15 bases between the two germline ends. The germline gives CDR1 LNHNV, CDR2 YYDKDF (reference sequence). CDR3 size: 15 residues. The CDR3 loop reads CATSRLWGESTEAFF. The DNA for the CDR3 is TGTGCCACCAGCAGGCTTTGGGGGGAGAGCACTGAAGCTTTCTTT.

Remarks on this clone: The same CDR3 also results from other DNA sequences found in this sample. The gene calls are TRBV5-1 and TRBJ1-2; D perhaps matches TRBD1 (5 bases). The CDR3 contains 14 residues. Germline assignment: CDR1 SGHRS and CDR2 YFSETQ. With 0 bases removed from V and 5 bases from J, the gap between germline ends came to 11 bases. The CDR3 loop reads CASSLVGTGYGYTF. CDR3 coding DNA: TGCGCCAGCAGCTTGGTCGGGACGGGATATGGCTACACCTTC.

The genes are TRBV2 and TRBJ1-2, with 12 bases identical to TRBD1. Germline V gives CDR1 SNHLY, CDR2 FYNNEI. The CDR3 extends over 14 amino acids. V lost 11 bases to trimming and J lost 3 bases; unmatched junction nucleotides: 7. The CDR3 protein is CARRGQGADYGYTF. CDR3 DNA: TGTGCCCGACGGGGACAGGGGGCTGACTATGGCTACACCTTC.

This sequence joins TRBV12-5 and TRBJ2-5; perhaps TRBD1 as D (6 bases). The CDR3 has 15 residues. Trimming stripped 6 bases from V and 0 bases from J, with 14 bases between. The V gene's germline CDR1 is LGHNT and CDR2 FRNRAP. CDR3 coding DNA: TGTGCTAGTGGATCTCTACAGGGATACCAAGAGACCCAGTACTTC. Its protein is CASGSLQGYQETQYF.